The next 2 T cell receptor beta chains were all read from a single sample in a study of shared clonotypes between healthy human individuals. Sequencing used immunoSEQ multiplex PCR; TCRdb keeps in-frame clones, though not all of them. The sample has around 1 million clones; 60% to 85% are singletons. Sequenced: memory CD4+ T cells sorted from blood. The subset here: CD45RA-negative fraction. The receptor source for this set is a man between 18 and 35 years old in good health.

The chain uses TRBV27 and TRBJ2-7; 8 bases map to TRBD1. CDR3 length: 15 residues. After removal of 7 bases from V and 2 bases from J, the junction contained 10 bases not matched to a gene. Germline V gives CDR1 MNHEY, CDR2 SMNVEV (reference sequence). The CDR3 DNA sequence: TGTGCCAGCAAAGAGGGACAGGCGAAGACCTACGAGCAGTACTTC. It yields the protein CASKEGQAKTYEQYF.

This clone was seen only a few times. This rearrangement joins TRBV18 to TRBJ2-1; 10 bases map to TRBD2. CDR3 length: 16 amino acids. Germline CDR1 reads KGHSH; CDR2 reads LQKENI. With 5 bases clipped from V and 0 bases from J, the junction kept 4 bases outside the gene matches. The chain's CDR3 is CASSTTSGNSYNEQFF. CDR3 DNA sequence: TGTGCCAGCTCAACTACTAGCGGGAACTCCTACAATGAGCAGTTCTTC.